Listed below are T cell receptor beta chains from one sample, sequenced in a study of cytomegalovirus exposure and HLA in healthy donors. Generated by immunoSEQ multiplex PCR, the TCRdb table keeps only in-frame clones and is missing some. The data show about 140,000 clones, approximately 79% seen once. Sequencing was done on a sample of PBMCs. These receptors were collected from a woman aged 50 to 65 in good health and CMV-seropositive. The CDR3 runs from the conserved cysteine through the conserved F or W. Fields, in order: clone size, D gene, V gene, J gene, CDR3 protein, CDR3 DNA. A D gene is named only where the DNA matches it firmly. For some rows the clone size is stated as once, few or many, or as a class when expanded; others skip it.

-,TRBD2,TRBV5-1,TRBJ2-5,CASSRGTSEETQYF,TGCGCCAGCAGCAGGGGGACTAGCGAAGAGACCCAGTACTTC
-,-,TRBV7-3,TRBJ2-5,CASAVEVPHQETQYF,TGTGCCAGCGCCGTCGAGGTCCCCCACCAAGAGACCCAGTACTTC
few,TRBD1,TRBV28,TRBJ2-1,CASSYTGGYNEQFF,TGTGCCAGCAGTTATACAGGGGGCTACAATGAGCAGTTCTTC
-,-,TRBV18,TRBJ1-4,CASSPPPQPVEKLFF,TGTGCCAGCTCACCACCTCCACAGCCAGTTGAAAAACTGTTTTTT
-,TRBD2,TRBV7-2,TRBJ2-7,CASSRLALNVGEQYF,TGTGCCAGCAGCCGACTAGCGCTGAATGTGGGCGAGCAGTACTTC
-,TRBD1,TRBV10-3,TRBJ2-2,CAISAQGADTGELFF,TGTGCCATCAGTGCCCAGGGGGCGGACACCGGGGAGCTGTTTTTT
-,-,TRBV9,TRBJ2-2,CASSVAMAGNTGELFF,TGTGCCAGCAGCGTAGCTATGGCAGGGAACACCGGGGAGCTGTTTTTT
-,-,TRBV12-5,TRBJ2-3,CASGNYLQGFLHTQYF,TGTGCTAGTGGTAACTACCTCCAGGGGTTTTTGCATACGCAGTATTTT
-,-,TRBV7-2,TRBJ2-5,CASSLGYTETQYF,TGTGCCAGCAGCTTAGGCTATACGGAGACCCAGTACTTC
-,TRBD1,TRBV4-2,TRBJ2-2,CASSQDLAGGIAGELFF,TGTGCCAGCAGCCAAGATCTGGCAGGGGGCATCGCCGGGGAGCTGTTTTTT
-,-,TRBV29-1,TRBJ2-4,CSVEVGGANIQYF,TGCAGCGTTGAAGTGGGGGGGGCAAACATTCAGTACTTC
-,TRBD1,TRBV5-1,TRBJ2-1,CASSPRQGINEQFF,TGCGCCAGCAGCCCTCGACAGGGGATCAATGAGCAGTTCTTC
once,TRBD1,TRBV29-1,TRBJ1-2,CSVGDSGPGYTF,TGCAGCGTGGGGGACAGCGGGCCTGGCTACACCTTC
-,TRBD1,TRBV6-6,TRBJ1-2,CASSPTGNGYTF,TGTGCCAGCAGTCCGACAGGGAATGGCTACACCTTC
-,TRBD1,TRBV2,TRBJ1-2,CASSEPPDRGRIYGYTF,TGTGCCAGCAGTGAACCCCCGGACAGGGGGCGCATTTATGGCTACACCTTC
-,-,TRBV6-5,TRBJ1-3,CASSYSMGAATIYF,TGTGCCAGCAGTTACTCGATGGGGGCAGCCACCATATATTTT
-,-,TRBV29-1,TRBJ2-3,CSVEDRGDTQYF,TGCAGCGTTGAAGATAGGGGGGATACGCAGTATTTT
few,TRBD2,TRBV5-1,TRBJ2-1,CASSEDSGGSTEQFF,TGCGCCAGCAGCGAGGATAGCGGGGGGAGCACTGAGCAGTTCTTC
-,-,TRBV28,TRBJ2-5,CASHTGGLYQETQYF,TGTGCCAGCCACACCGGGGGACTGTACCAAGAGACCCAGTACTTC
-,TRBD1,TRBV6-1,TRBJ1-6,CASSDRSGGWGSPLHF,TGTGCCAGCAGTGATCGGTCAGGGGGATGGGGTTCACCCCTCCACTTT
once,-,TRBV7-8,TRBJ2-1,CASSLGVGSGNEQFF,TGTGCCAGCAGCTTAGGGGTCGGAAGCGGCAATGAGCAGTTCTTC
-,TRBD1,TRBV2,TRBJ2-5,CASSDPGQGRETQYF,TGTGCCAGCAGTGACCCGGGACAGGGACGGGAGACCCAGTACTTC
-,TRBD1,TRBV2,TRBJ2-1,CASSHYRDRGYNEQFF,TGTGCCAGCAGCCATTACCGGGACAGGGGATACAATGAGCAGTTCTTC
once,-,TRBV2,TRBJ1-3,CASKGNSGNTIYF,TGTGCCAGCAAGGGGAACTCTGGAAACACCATATATTTT